A selection of T cell receptor beta chains follows, all from one sample in a study of blood T cells in healthy people across ages. TCRdb called the 5' RACE reads again in MiXCR, with one record for every CDR3 protein. In the table there are some 560,000 distinct CDR3 sequences, about 28% of which are singletons. This same sample was also taken into another study, of T cells of mothers and their children.

Material: blood. Every receptor here comes from a boy under 10 years old in good health. Each CDR3 is given with its conserved first and last residue. Each record gives: D gene, CDR3 length, J gene, V gene, clone size, CDR3 protein, CDR3 DNA. A D gene is named only where the DNA matches it firmly. Not all rows give a size; the values are once, few, many and, for expanded clones, a class.

d_gene: NA; len: 8; j_gene: TRBJ2-5; v_gene: TRBV6-5; abundance: NA; CDR3aa: CAMLGQYF; CDR3nt: TGTGCCATGCTAGGGCAGTACTTC
d_gene: NA; len: 15; j_gene: TRBJ2-7; v_gene: TRBV6-2/TRBV6-3; abundance: few; CDR3aa: CASSYLTPTSYEQYF; CDR3nt: TGTGCCAGCAGTTACCTCACCCCGACTAGTTACGAGCAGTACTTC
d_gene: NA; len: 15; j_gene: TRBJ1-5; v_gene: TRBV7-2; abundance: few; CDR3aa: CASSLSRNRNQPQHF; CDR3nt: TGTGCCAGCAGCTTAAGCCGTAACAGGAATCAGCCCCAGCATTTT
d_gene: TRBD1; len: 15; j_gene: TRBJ2-7; v_gene: TRBV9; abundance: NA; CDR3aa: CASSSIPGQGYEQYF; CDR3nt: TGTGCCAGCAGCTCAATCCCGGGACAGGGCTACGAGCAGTACTTC
d_gene: NA; len: 20; j_gene: TRBJ2-7; v_gene: TRBV18; abundance: few; CDR3aa: CASSPPGPVGRVLRSYEQYF; CDR3nt: TGTGCCAGCTCACCACCGGGGCCGGTCGGGCGGGTACTACGCTCCTACGAGCAGTACTTC
d_gene: NA; len: 15; j_gene: TRBJ1-6; v_gene: TRBV5-4; abundance: NA; CDR3aa: CASSLAYGGNSPLHF; CDR3nt: TGTGCCAGCAGCTTGGCGTACGGGGGTAATTCACCCCTCCACTTT
d_gene: NA; len: 14; j_gene: TRBJ2-5; v_gene: TRBV7-2; abundance: few; CDR3aa: CASSYDRGEETQYF; CDR3nt: TGTGCCAGCAGCTACGACAGAGGGGAAGAGACCCAGTACTTC
d_gene: TRBD1; len: 14; j_gene: TRBJ2-7; v_gene: TRBV12-3/TRBV12-4; abundance: NA; CDR3aa: CASSPYRGPEEQYF; CDR3nt: TGTGCCAGCAGTCCTTACAGGGGGCCCGAAGAGCAGTACTTC
d_gene: NA; len: 14; j_gene: TRBJ2-2; v_gene: TRBV4-1; abundance: NA; CDR3aa: CASSQVGDTGELFF; CDR3nt: TGCGCCAGCAGCCAAGTTGGAGACACCGGGGAGCTGTTTTTT
d_gene: NA; len: 14; j_gene: TRBJ1-1; v_gene: TRBV7-9; abundance: NA; CDR3aa: CASSPRRLNTEAFF; CDR3nt: TGTGCCAGCAGCCCACGACGGTTGAACACTGAAGCTTTCTTT
d_gene: NA; len: 14; j_gene: TRBJ2-3; v_gene: TRBV5-4; abundance: NA; CDR3aa: CASSLGRGGDTQYF; CDR3nt: TGTGCCAGCAGCCTGGGGAGGGGGGGAGATACGCAGTATTTT
d_gene: NA; len: 13; j_gene: TRBJ2-3; v_gene: TRBV6-2/TRBV6-3; abundance: NA; CDR3aa: CASSRLASDTQYF; CDR3nt: TGTGCCAGCAGCCGTCTAGCGTCAGATACGCAGTATTTT
d_gene: NA; len: 15; j_gene: TRBJ2-7; v_gene: TRBV19; abundance: few; CDR3aa: CASSIGGAAAYEQYF; CDR3nt: TGTGCCAGTAGTATAGGGGGGGCCGCCGCCTACGAGCAGTACTTC
d_gene: NA; len: 16; j_gene: TRBJ2-3; v_gene: TRBV6-2/TRBV6-3; abundance: few; CDR3aa: CASSYVAGLGLDTQYF; CDR3nt: TGTGCCAGCAGTTACGTGGCGGGACTCGGATTGGATACGCAGTATTTT
d_gene: TRBD1; len: 16; j_gene: TRBJ2-2; v_gene: TRBV4-1; abundance: few; CDR3aa: CASSQPGTGGSGELFF; CDR3nt: TGCGCCAGCAGCCAACCGGGGACAGGGGGGTCCGGGGAGCTGTTTTTT
d_gene: NA; len: 13; j_gene: TRBJ1-1; v_gene: TRBV12-3/TRBV12-4; abundance: NA; CDR3aa: CASSFEGGAEAFF; CDR3nt: TGTGCCAGCAGTTTTGAGGGGGGCGCTGAAGCTTTCTTT
d_gene: TRBD1; len: 18; j_gene: TRBJ1-3; v_gene: TRBV9; abundance: NA; CDR3aa: CASSVGGGQPGAGNTIYF; CDR3nt: TGTGCCAGCAGCGTAGGTGGGGGACAGCCCGGCGCTGGAAACACCATATATTTT
d_gene: NA; len: 16; j_gene: TRBJ2-7; v_gene: TRBV4-2; abundance: NA; CDR3aa: CASSQGSKRDDYEQYF; CDR3nt: TGTGCCAGCAGCCAAGGGTCGAAAAGGGACGACTACGAGCAGTACTTC
d_gene: TRBD2; len: 15; j_gene: TRBJ2-1; v_gene: TRBV7-2; abundance: NA; CDR3aa: CASSIGRGGYNEQFF; CDR3nt: TGTGCCAGCAGTATTGGGCGGGGGGGTTACAATGAGCAGTTCTTC
d_gene: TRBD2; len: 18; j_gene: TRBJ2-7; v_gene: TRBV2; abundance: NA; CDR3aa: CASSGGRGIRLAGYEQYF; CDR3nt: TGTGCCAGCAGTGGGGGCCGAGGGATCAGGCTAGCGGGTTACGAGCAGTACTTC
d_gene: NA; len: 16; j_gene: TRBJ2-3; v_gene: TRBV10-3; abundance: few; CDR3aa: CAISGPRTSSTDTQYF; CDR3nt: TGTGCCATCAGTGGCCCGCGGACGTCTAGCACAGATACGCAGTATTTT
d_gene: NA; len: 16; j_gene: TRBJ2-7; v_gene: TRBV5-1; abundance: NA; CDR3aa: CASSLSPGAGADEQYF; CDR3nt: TGCGCCAGCAGCTTGTCTCCGGGGGCCGGGGCGGACGAGCAGTACTTC
d_gene: NA; len: 13; j_gene: TRBJ2-2; v_gene: TRBV29-1; abundance: NA; CDR3aa: CSVEAAFTGELFF; CDR3nt: TGCAGCGTTGAGGCCGCCTTCACCGGGGAGCTGTTTTTT
d_gene: NA; len: 19; j_gene: TRBJ2-5; v_gene: TRBV21-1; abundance: few; CDR3aa: CASSRRPGTSGALEETQYF; CDR3nt: TGTGCCAGCAGCAGACGTCCCGGGACTAGCGGGGCCCTTGAGGAGACCCAGTACTTC
d_gene: TRBD2; len: 14; j_gene: TRBJ2-5; v_gene: TRBV10-3; abundance: few; CDR3aa: CASSSGGSIETQYF; CDR3nt: TGTGCCAGTAGTAGCGGGGGTAGTATCGAGACCCAGTACTTC
d_gene: TRBD2; len: 15; j_gene: TRBJ2-4; v_gene: TRBV5-1; abundance: few; CDR3aa: CASSQTSGRGNIQYF; CDR3nt: TGCGCCAGCAGCCAGACTAGCGGGAGGGGGAACATTCAGTACTTC